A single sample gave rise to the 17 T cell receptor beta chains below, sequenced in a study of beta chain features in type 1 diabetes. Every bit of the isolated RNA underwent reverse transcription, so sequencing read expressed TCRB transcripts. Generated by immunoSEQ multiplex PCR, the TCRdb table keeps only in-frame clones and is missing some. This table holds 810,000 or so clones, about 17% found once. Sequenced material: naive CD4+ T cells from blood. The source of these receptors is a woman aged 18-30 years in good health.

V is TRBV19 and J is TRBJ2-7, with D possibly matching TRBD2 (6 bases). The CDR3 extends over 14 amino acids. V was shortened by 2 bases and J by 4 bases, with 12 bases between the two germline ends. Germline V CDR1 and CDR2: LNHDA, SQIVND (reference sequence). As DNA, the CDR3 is TGTGCCAGTAGTATAAACGGGAGATCTTACGAGCAGTACTTC. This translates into CASSINGRSYEQYF.

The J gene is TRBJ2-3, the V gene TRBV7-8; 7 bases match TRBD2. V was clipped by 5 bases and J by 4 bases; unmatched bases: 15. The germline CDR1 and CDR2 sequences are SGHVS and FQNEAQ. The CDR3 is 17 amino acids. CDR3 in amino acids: CASSAQVSRTSSDTQYF. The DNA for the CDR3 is TGTGCCAGCAGCGCTCAGGTTTCTAGGACTAGTTCAGATACGCAGTATTTT.

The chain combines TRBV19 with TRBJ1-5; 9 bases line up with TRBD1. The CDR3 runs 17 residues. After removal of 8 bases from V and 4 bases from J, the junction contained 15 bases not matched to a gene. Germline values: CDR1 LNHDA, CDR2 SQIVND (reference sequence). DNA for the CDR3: TGTGCCAGTCTGGGACAGGGAGCTAGTGGGGAAAATCAGCCCCAGCATTTT. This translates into CASLGQGASGENQPQHF. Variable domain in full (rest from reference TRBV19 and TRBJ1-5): DGGITQSPKYLFRKEGQNVTLSCEQNLNHDAMYWYRQDPGQGLRLIYYSQIVNDFQKGDIAEGYSVSREKKESFPLTVTSAQKNPTAFYLCASLGQGASGENQPQHFGDGTRLSIL.

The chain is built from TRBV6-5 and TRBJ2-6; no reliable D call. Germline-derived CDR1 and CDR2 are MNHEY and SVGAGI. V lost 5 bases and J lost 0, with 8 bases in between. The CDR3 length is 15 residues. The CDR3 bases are TGTGCCAGCAGTACGGGTAGCTCTGGGGCCAACGTCCTGACTTTC. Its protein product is CASSTGSSGANVLTF.

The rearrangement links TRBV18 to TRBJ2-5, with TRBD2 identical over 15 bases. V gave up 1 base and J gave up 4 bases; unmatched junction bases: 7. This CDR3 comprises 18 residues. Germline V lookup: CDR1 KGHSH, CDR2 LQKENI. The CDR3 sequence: CASSPRTSGRGSGETQYF. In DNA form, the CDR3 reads TGTGCCAGCTCACCACGGACTAGCGGGAGGGGATCCGGAGAGACCCAGTACTTC.

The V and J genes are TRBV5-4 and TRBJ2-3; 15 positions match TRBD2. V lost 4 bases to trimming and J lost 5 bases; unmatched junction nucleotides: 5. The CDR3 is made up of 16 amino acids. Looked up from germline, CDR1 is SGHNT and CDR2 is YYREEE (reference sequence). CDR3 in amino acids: CASSLKGLAGGDTQYF. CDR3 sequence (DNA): TGTGCCAGCAGCCTTAAGGGACTAGCGGGAGGAGATACGCAGTATTTT.

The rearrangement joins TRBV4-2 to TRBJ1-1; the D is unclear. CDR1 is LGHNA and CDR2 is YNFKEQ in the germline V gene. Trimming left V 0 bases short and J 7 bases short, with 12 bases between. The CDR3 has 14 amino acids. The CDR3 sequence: CASSQDLGFGEAFF. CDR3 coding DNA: TGTGCCAGCAGCCAAGATCTGGGGTTTGGTGAAGCTTTCTTT.

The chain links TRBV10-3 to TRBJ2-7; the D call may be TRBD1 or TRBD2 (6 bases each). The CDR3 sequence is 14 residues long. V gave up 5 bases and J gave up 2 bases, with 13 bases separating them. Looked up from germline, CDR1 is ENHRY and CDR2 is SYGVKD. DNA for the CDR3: TGTGCCATCAGTACCTTAGGGGGGACCTACGAGCAGTACTTC. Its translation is CAISTLGGTYEQYF.

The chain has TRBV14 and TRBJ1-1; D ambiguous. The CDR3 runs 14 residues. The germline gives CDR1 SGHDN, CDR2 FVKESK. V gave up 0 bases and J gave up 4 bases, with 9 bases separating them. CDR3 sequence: CASSQDPSFTEAFF. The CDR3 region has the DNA TGTGCCAGCAGCCAAGATCCCTCGTTCACTGAAGCTTTCTTT.

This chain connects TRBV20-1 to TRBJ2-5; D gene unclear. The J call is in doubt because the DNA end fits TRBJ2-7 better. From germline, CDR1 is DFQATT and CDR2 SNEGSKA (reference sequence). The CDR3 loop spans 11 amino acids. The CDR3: CSAPDHYEQYF. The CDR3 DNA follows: TGCAGTGCCCCGGACCACTACGAGCAGTACTTC.

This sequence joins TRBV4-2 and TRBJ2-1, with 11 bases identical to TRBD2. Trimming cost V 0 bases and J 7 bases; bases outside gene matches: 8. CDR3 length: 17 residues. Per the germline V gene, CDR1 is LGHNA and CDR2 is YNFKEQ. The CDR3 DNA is TGTGCCAGCAGCCAAGATCAGCTAGCGGGAGGCCTGAATGAGCAGTTCTTC. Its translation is CASSQDQLAGGLNEQFF.

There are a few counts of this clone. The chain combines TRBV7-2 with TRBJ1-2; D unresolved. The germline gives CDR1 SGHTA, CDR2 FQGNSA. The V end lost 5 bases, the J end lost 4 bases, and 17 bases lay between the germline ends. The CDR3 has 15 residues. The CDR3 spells CASSRNRAAGYGYTF. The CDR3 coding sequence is TGTGCCAGCAGCAGAAACCGGGCCGCGGGCTATGGCTACACCTTC.

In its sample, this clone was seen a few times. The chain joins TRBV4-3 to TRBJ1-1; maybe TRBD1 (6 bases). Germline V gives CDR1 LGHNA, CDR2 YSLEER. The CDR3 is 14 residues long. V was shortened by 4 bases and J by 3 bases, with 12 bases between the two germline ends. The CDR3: CASSLYRADTEAFF. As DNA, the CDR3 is TGCGCCAGCAGCCTTTACAGGGCCGACACTGAAGCTTTCTTT.

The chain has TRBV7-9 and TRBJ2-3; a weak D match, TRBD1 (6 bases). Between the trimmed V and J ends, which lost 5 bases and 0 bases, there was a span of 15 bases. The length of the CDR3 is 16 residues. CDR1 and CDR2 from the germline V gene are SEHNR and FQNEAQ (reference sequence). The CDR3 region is CASSPQGTTSTDTQYF. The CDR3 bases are TGTGCCAGCAGCCCCCAGGGGACAACTAGCACAGATACGCAGTATTTT.

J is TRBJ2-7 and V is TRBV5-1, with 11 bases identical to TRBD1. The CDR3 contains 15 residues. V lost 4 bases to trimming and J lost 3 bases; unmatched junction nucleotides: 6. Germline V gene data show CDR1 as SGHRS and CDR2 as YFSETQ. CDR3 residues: CASSPGTGGFYEQYF. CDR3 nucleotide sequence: TGCGCCAGCAGCCCCGGGACAGGGGGTTTCTACGAGCAGTACTTC.

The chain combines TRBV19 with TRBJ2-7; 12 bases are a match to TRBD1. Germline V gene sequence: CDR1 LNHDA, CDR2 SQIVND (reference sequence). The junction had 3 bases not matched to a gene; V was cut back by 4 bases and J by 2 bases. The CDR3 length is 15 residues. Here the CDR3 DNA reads TGTGCCAGTAGTACCCGGGACAGGGGGCCCTACGAGCAGTACTTC. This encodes CASSTRDRGPYEQYF.

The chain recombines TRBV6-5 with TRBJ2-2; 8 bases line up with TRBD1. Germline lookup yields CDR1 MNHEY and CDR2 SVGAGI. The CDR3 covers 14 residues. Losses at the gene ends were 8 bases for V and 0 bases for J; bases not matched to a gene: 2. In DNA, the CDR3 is TGTGCCAGCCGGGACAGGACGAACACCGGGGAGCTGTTTTTT. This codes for CASRDRTNTGELFF.